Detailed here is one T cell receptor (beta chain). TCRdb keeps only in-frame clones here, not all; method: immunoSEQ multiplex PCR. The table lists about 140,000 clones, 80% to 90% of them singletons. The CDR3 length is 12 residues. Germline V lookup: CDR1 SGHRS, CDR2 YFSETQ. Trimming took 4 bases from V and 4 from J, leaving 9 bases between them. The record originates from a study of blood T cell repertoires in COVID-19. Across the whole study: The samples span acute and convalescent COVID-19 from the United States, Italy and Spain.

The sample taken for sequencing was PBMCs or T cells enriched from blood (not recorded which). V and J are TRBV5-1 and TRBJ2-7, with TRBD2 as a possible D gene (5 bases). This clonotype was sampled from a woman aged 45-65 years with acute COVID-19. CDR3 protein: CASSVSGYEQYF. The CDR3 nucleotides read TGCGCCAGCAGCGTGTCGGGGTACGAGCAGTACTTC.